The rows below give T cell receptor beta chains drawn from one sample of a study of T-cell memory formation after mild COVID-19. TCRdb itself ran the 5' RACE reads through MiXCR, one entry per CDR3 protein. The data show roughly 160,000 distinct CDR3 sequences, approximately 12% seen once. The sequenced sample was PBMCs or a T cell subset sorted from them (not recorded which). Source of these receptors: a man between 18 and 29 years old who had mild COVID-19 (a few samples of this study predate the infection). Cell type and time point are not known. The CDR3 runs from the conserved cysteine through the conserved F or W. A D gene is named only where the DNA matches it firmly. Expanded clones get a size class; other rows say once, few or many, or leave the size out.

>many|TRBV12-3/TRBV12-4|TRBJ2-2|-
TGTGCCAGCAGCTTCCAGGCAGGGGAGCTGTTTTTT
CASSFQAGELFF
>-|TRBV6-2/TRBV6-3|TRBJ1-3|-
TGTGCCAGCAGTGCGCAAGGAAACACCATATATTTT
CASSAQGNTIYF
>many|TRBV10-3|TRBJ2-3|-
TGTGCCAGCGGGTCCACAGATACGCAGTATTTT
CASGSTDTQYF
>-|TRBV21-1|TRBJ1-2|-
TGTGCCAGCAGCAAAGTTGAAGGGGCGCGGAGTGGCTACACCTTC
CASSKVEGARSGYTF
>few|TRBV20-1|TRBJ1-1|-
TGCAGTGCTAGACAGAGAAGAGAAGCTTTCTTT
CSARQRREAFF
>-|TRBV12-3/TRBV12-4|TRBJ1-5|-
TGTGCCAGCAGTAGGAAAAGCAATCAGCCCCAGCATTTT
CASSRKSNQPQHF
>few|TRBV18|TRBJ2-2|TRBD1
TGTGCCAGCTCAGCGTACGACAGGGGGCCAGCCGGGGAGCTGTTTTTT
CASSAYDRGPAGELFF
>few|TRBV15|TRBJ1-1|-
TGTGCCACCAGCAGTGGACGGAACACTGAAGCTTTCTTT
CATSSGRNTEAFF
>-|TRBV7-6|TRBJ2-1|-
TGTGCCAGCAGCCAGGCGGGGGCCCTTCAGGGTGAGCAGTTCTTC
CASSQAGALQGEQFF
>-|TRBV7-3|TRBJ1-4|-
TGTGCCAGCAGCTTAACTTCGGGAGGGAGTGAACTGTTTTTT
CASSLTSGGSELFF
>-|TRBV25-1|TRBJ1-2|TRBD1
TGTGCCAGCACCATGGACAGGGACTATGGCTACACCTTC
CASTMDRDYGYTF
>-|TRBV12-3/TRBV12-4|TRBJ1-1|-
TGTGCCAGCACGCCCGGGACACTGAACACTGAAGCTTTCTTT
CASTPGTLNTEAFF
>-|TRBV18|TRBJ1-2|TRBD1
TGTGCCAGCTCACGGAACGGACAGGGCTTTAACTATGGCTACACCTTC
CASSRNGQGFNYGYTF
>-|TRBV20-1|TRBJ1-6|-
TGCAGTGCTCCCCCAGGAGGGAGCTCCTATAATTCACCCCTCCACTTT
CSAPPGGSSYNSPLHF
>once|TRBV29-1|TRBJ1-1|-
TGCAGCGTTGACCTTCTAGGGAACACTGAAGCTTTCTTT
CSVDLLGNTEAFF
>-|TRBV4-1|TRBJ1-1|-
TGCGCCAGCAGCCAAGGAGGGGGGGGCACTGATGCTTTCTTT
CASSQGGGGTDAFF
>few|TRBV5-1|TRBJ2-1|TRBD2
TGCGCCAGCAGCACGACTAGCGGGGCCTACAATGAGCAGTTCTTC
CASSTTSGAYNEQFF
>few|TRBV20-1|TRBJ2-3|-
TGCAGTGCCCCTAGACAGAGCTCCACAGATACGCAGTATTTT
CSAPRQSSTDTQYF
>-|TRBV20-1|TRBJ2-7|-
TGCAGTGCTAGAGATCGAAGGACGGGCAAGCAGTACTTC
CSARDRRTGKQYF
>-|TRBV7-2|TRBJ1-2|TRBD1
TGTGCCAGCAGTCGTCATCAGGGGGCGGACTATGGCTACACCTTC
CASSRHQGADYGYTF
>-|TRBV5-4|TRBJ2-1|-
TGTGCCAGCAGCTTGAGAGGGCTGGCGGACTCCTACAATGAGCAGTTCTTC
CASSLRGLADSYNEQFF
>few|TRBV10-3|TRBJ1-1|TRBD1
TGTGCCATCACCTCCATGCCCGGGACAGGGACCATGAACACTGAAGCTTTCTTT
CAITSMPGTGTMNTEAFF
>-|TRBV23-1|TRBJ1-2|-
TGCGCAGGTCCGAGCGGATGTACAGGGAACTATGGCTACACCTTC
CAGPSGCTGNYGYTF
>few|TRBV12-3/TRBV12-4|TRBJ1-1|-
TGTGCCAGCACCCTGCGGGGCGGGGGGAACACTGAAGCTTTCTTT
CASTLRGGGNTEAFF
>many|TRBV7-9|TRBJ2-2|-
TGTGCCAGCGGGGCGAACACCGGGGAGCTGTTTTTT
CASGANTGELFF
>-|TRBV20-1|TRBJ1-6|TRBD1
TGCAGTGCTACGAATGAGGGACAGGGTGATTCACCCCTCCACTTT
CSATNEGQGDSPLHF
>-|TRBV6-6|TRBJ2-2|-
TGTGCCAGCAGCCTCCGGAAGGGCTTGAACACCGGGGAGCTGTTTTTT
CASSLRKGLNTGELFF
>-|TRBV7-9|TRBJ2-6|-
TGTGCCAGCAGCTTAGGGGGAGTAGCTGGGGCCAACGTCCTGACTTTC
CASSLGGVAGANVLTF
>-|TRBV7-6|TRBJ2-5|TRBD2
TGTGCCAGCAGCTTACTAGCGGGGAAGACCAAGTACTTC
CASSLLAGKTKYF
>few|TRBV5-1|TRBJ1-1|TRBD1
TGCGCCAGCAGGTCACAGGGGGTGAACACTGAAGCTTTCTTT
CASRSQGVNTEAFF
>-|TRBV5-1|TRBJ1-1|TRBD1
TGCGCCAGCAGCTTGGCAGGGGGCATAGATGAAGCTTTCTTT
CASSLAGGIDEAFF